This TCR beta chain was sequenced for a study of a mutant IDH1 vaccine in newly diagnosed glioma. Across the study: Eight vaccinations went to patients in weeks 1, 3, 5, 7, 11, 15, 19, 23.

The assay was immunoSEQ multiplex PCR, and TCRdb's table has in-frame clones only and misses some. The data contain approximately 67,000 clones, nearly 85% of them seen just once; the ten biggest clones take up about an eighth. Time point in this sample: week 23, last vaccination. Each vaccine dose was 300 ug of mutant IDH1 20-mer peptide, with topical imiquimod. On this clone: As yet, its antigen is unknown.

Regarding the study as a whole: Among patients, nearly 95% showed immune responses induced by the vaccine.

V lost 0 bases to trimming and J lost 7 bases, with 13 bases between them. The CDR3 spans 15 residues. Germline lookup yields CDR1 MNHEY and CDR2 SVGAGI. The chain employs TRBV6-5 and TRBJ1-5, with D maybe TRBD1 (6 bases). The sequences come from PBMCs, collected from a glioma patient whose treatment included an IDH1 peptide vaccine. This TCR was recovered from a man between 18 and 29 years old with glioma. The CDR3 region has the DNA TGTGCCAGCAGTTACTCTAGGGGGTTCGGACAGCCCCAGCATTTT. Amino acid sequence: CASSYSRGFGQPQHF.